This paragraph reports one T cell receptor (beta chain). The target antigen is unknown. The data stem from a study of T-cell memory formation after mild COVID-19. CDR3 size: 15 residues. Germline CDR1 is SGHTA and CDR2 is FQGNSA. The ends were cut back, 3 bases at V and 2 bases at J, with 13 bases in the middle. The authors produced TCR alpha and TCR beta cDNA libraries with sample barcodes and UMIs by 5'RACE using constant-segment primers. TCRdb recomputed calls from the 5' RACE reads with MiXCR, one row per CDR3 protein. The sample carries 150,000 to 200,000 distinct CDR3 sequences, 11% recorded once. General observations from the study: Largely, contracting CD4+ clones fell within CM and EM, and contracting CD8+ clones within EMRA. Contracting clones from day 15 to 85 showed balanced CD4/CD8; later expanders favored CD4+.

This TCR came from a man aged 18 to 29 who had mild COVID-19 (a few samples of this study predate the infection). Cell type and time point are not known. This chain uses TRBV7-2 with TRBJ1-2; possible D gene TRBD1, 5 bases. Sequencing was performed on PBMCs or a T cell subset sorted from them (not recorded which). The CDR3, as DNA: TGTGCCAGCAGCTTCGAAGACAGAGACAACTATGGCTACACCTTC. Protein product: CASSFEDRDNYGYTF. The variable domain in full, with the rest retrieved from reference TRBV7-2 and TRBJ1-2, is GAGVSQSPSNKVTEKGKDVELRCDPISGHTALYWYRQSLGQGLEFLIYFQGNSAPDKSGLPSDRFSAERTGGSVSTLTIQRTQQEDSAVYLCASSFEDRDNYGYTFGSGTRLTVV.